Below, one TCR beta chain is given with its context. No antigen is known for it. Per-base qualities were not stored, and no clone one base away is much larger. This sample is part of a study of T cell repertoires in cytomegalovirus infection (dated by TCRdb to the late 2010s). For the study in its entirety: Because public TCR beta signatures pointed to carriage of CMV infection together with the matching HLA type, the HLA type of each donor mattered for the analysis.

Clipping removes 3 bases from V and 2 bases from J, with 16 as the unmatched junction base count. The CDR3 runs 21 residues from the cysteine to the phenylalanine. Of the read, only the CDR3 DNA is kept; its 63 bases are in frame from base 1. From the germline V gene, CDR1 is MGHRA and CDR2 is YSYEKL. Study-level results and caveats: The ex vivo response was dominated by HLA-C-restricted CMV-specific TCR beta clonotypes, and the single most frequent clonotype in two of eight donors was supplied by these HLA-C-restricted clonotypes. In both this cohort and an independent roughly 350-donor cohort, the cumulative frequency of public TCR beta family members distinguished carriers of CMV infection plus the relevant HLA type.

Sequencing was performed on an Illumina HiSeq 1500. TCRdb ran its own pipeline on the public reads, namely fastp trimming at Q25 and MiXCR clone calling, and kept in-frame beta chains. Identical CDR3 proteins give one entry, which carries the most common genes and DNA. For this sample there are roughly 500,000 distinct CDR3 sequences; about 10% appear just once. Of the sample, roughly 10% falls within the top ten clones. Recombination connected TRBV4-1 to TRBJ2-5, and TRBD2 matches 15 of the central bases. The clonotype originates from a human donor in good health (CMV status not recorded). Some clones in this sample may be carry-over from other donors' samples. Sequencing was done on a sample of PBMCs. The CDR3 here reads CASSQPASGTSGGQVQETQYF. The DNA is as follows: TGCGCCAGCAGCCAGCCTGCGTCCGGGACTAGCGGGGGGCAGGTACAAGAGACCCAGTACTTC.